This T cell receptor (beta chain) was identified in a study of low-dose radiotherapy and immunotherapy resistance in tumors. Both TCRalpha and TCRbeta chains were reverse transcribed with V-gene-specific primers. TCRs were amplified for 15 to 20 PCR cycles with a constant-region primer and V-primer adapter. MiXCR, run by TCRdb on the reads, gives a single entry per CDR3 protein. The table records about 58,000 distinct CDR3 sequences, 23% of them present only once. The time point denotes: after trial treatment. Treatment described: LDRT plus nivolumab, ipilimumab, low-dose cyclophosphamide and aspirin (RACIN trial). Donors, who were enrolled in a single-arm phase I dose-escalation trial, received nivolumab, ipilimumab, aspirin, low-dose cyclophosphamide and low-dose radiotherapy. The CDR3 has 14 amino acids. CDR1 and CDR2 from the germline V gene are MDHEN and SYDVKM. Trimming took 7 bases from V and 10 from J; bases not matched to a gene: 13.

This clonotype was counted between two and nine times. This probably arose from a read error, given a far larger clone one base away. V gene TRBV28 combines with J gene TRBJ2-1; 7 bases are shared with TRBD1. This TCR was sampled from a male donor with prostate cancer. The material sequenced was PBMCs, taken after low-dose radiotherapy plus immunotherapy. The CDR3 nucleotides are TGTGCCAGCACCTTAAAAGGGGGCTCCTACGAGCAGTTCTTC. Its protein is CASTLKGGSYEQFF.